Listed below are T cell receptor beta chains from one sample, sequenced in a study of cytomegalovirus exposure and HLA in healthy donors. The data were produced by immunoSEQ multiplex PCR, yet TCRdb's version contains in-frame clones alone and is incomplete. The data contain 95,000 to 150,000 clones, more than 60% of them singletons. The source material was PBMCs. These TCRs come from a woman aged 40 to 55 in good health and CMV-seronegative. CDR3s include the opening cysteine and the closing phenylalanine or tryptophan. Fields, in order: J gene, V gene, CDR3 protein.

>TRBJ2-5|TRBV6-1
CASIKGARETQYF
>TRBJ2-3|TRBV5-4
CASSLRVAGPTDTQYF
>TRBJ2-5|TRBV4-3
CASSQDLAQQETQYF
>TRBJ2-7|TRBV2
CASSPGGTYERQYF
>TRBJ1-1|TRBV2
CASRGDRLRRGAFF
>TRBJ1-5|TRBV7-2
CASSTGQGGHQPQHF
>TRBJ2-1|TRBV28
CASSFHGLGLAGGIYNEQFF
>TRBJ2-7|TRBV7-9
CSAGTYAEQYF
>TRBJ2-3|TRBV4-3
CASSILAGGTDTQYF
>TRBJ2-5|TRBV10-3
CAISGLAGGPGETQYF
>TRBJ1-6|TRBV9
CASSVEGTGLSPLHF
>TRBJ2-1|TRBV11-1
CASSQPGLAAGNEQFF
>TRBJ1-2|TRBV4-3
CASSPGQGNYGYTF
>TRBJ2-5|TRBV6-5
CASSYSRGSGETQYF
>TRBJ1-3|TRBV28
CAIRQSSSGNTIYF
>TRBJ1-1|TRBV6-5
CASSYSRQGQTEAFF
>TRBJ2-1|TRBV5-1
CASSLGTSVADEQLF
>TRBJ1-2|TRBV7-2
CASSLGTGLDGYGYTF
>TRBJ1-6|TRBV19
CASSKAGGLNNSPLHF
>TRBJ2-7|TRBV4-2
CASSQRTAEQYF
>TRBJ1-5|TRBV5-5
CASSLALGPAQPQHF
>TRBJ1-2|TRBV19
CASRITGRIDYGYTF
>TRBJ1-2|TRBV4-1
CASSPEIGRQGVRGYTF
>TRBJ2-5|TRBV10-3
CAISESAPGAGETQYF
>TRBJ2-1|TRBV4-1
CASSQIAGTYDNEQFF
>TRBJ2-2|TRBV28
CASSFPGGQTGELFF